This T cell receptor (beta chain) derives from a study of control samples from healthy donors and cancer patients. Germline-derived CDR1 and CDR2 are SGHRS and YFSETQ. The CDR3 covers 15 residues. The V and J ends lost 3 bases and 3 bases, in that order; junction bases with no gene match: 6. Data came from immunoSEQ multiplex PCR; TCRdb stores just in-frame clones and leaves some out. The sample holds 90,000 to 100,000 clones, around 82% seen once. The V call is TRBV5-1, the J call TRBJ1-1, with TRBD1 identical over 9 bases. This sequence originates from a man in his 60s in good health. Sequencing was performed on blood. CDR3 loop: CASSWGQGGDTEAFF. The DNA of the CDR3 is TGCGCCAGCAGCTGGGGACAGGGAGGTGACACTGAAGCTTTCTTT.